This T cell receptor beta chain was recovered during a study of T cell responses to AZD1222 COVID-19 vaccine (dated by TCRdb to about 2021). For context, the study as a whole: AZD1222 recipients given second doses at about 4 weeks or at about 12 weeks were pooled, since spike-specific TCR depth and breadth were not found to differ between the two schedules. A total of 230 to 250 trial participants underwent TCR sequencing, of whom about 210 had received two doses of AZD1222 and about 25 had received two doses of the MenACWY control vaccine. Trial participants were enrolled by age into subgroups of 18-55, 56-69 and 70-plus years, and around 150, 28 and 57 TCR-sequenced participants, respectively, were included in these subgroups.

The sample's time point label, in plain terms: baseline before first vaccination. Vaccinee samples were obtained from the UK trials COV001 and COV002, which included a single-blind randomized controlled phase 2/3 trial of AZD1222 (ChAdOx1 nCoV-19) in healthy adults. For TCRbeta chain sequencing, PBMC samples were collected from trial participants at day 0 and at day 28 after the second dose. The CDR3 regions of human TCRbeta chains were analyzed by immunosequencing. The authors processed their data as follows. Repertoire TCRs were checked for matches against a reference library of SARS-CoV-2-specific TCRs that had been generated using the MIRA antigen-specificity platform. Breadth was defined as the fraction of unique TCRs that were SARS-CoV-2-associated, and depth was defined as the fraction of total T cells that were SARS-CoV-2-associated. Each spike-specific TCR was assigned to its reactive spike region and to a CD4 or CD8 class using the MIRA data. Log10-transformed breadth and depth values were compared by one-way ANOVA with Sidak's multiple comparisons tests. TCRdb took over this immuneACCESS table, retaining in-frame rearrangements with V and J assigned. Such tables are incomplete; in checked studies, under half of the missing clones stem from an unresolved V gene, and the remainder is unexplained. The V and J calls and clone size are taken from that table; D and trimming were inferred from the DNA. Counted in this sample were some 91,000 clones; around 90% of them appeared once. In total, the top ten clones hold 2.4% of the sample.

V and J are trimmed by 3 bases and 3 bases, and the gene matches miss 9 bases of the junction. In the germline V gene, CDR1 corresponds to SGHDN and CDR2 to FVKESK. The CDR3 spans 16 residues, from the cysteine through the phenylalanine. The kept DNA is CDR3 alone, 48 bases in frame from the first base. With regard to this clone: The antigen it recognizes is unknown. Base quality data are lacking; no much larger clone is found one base away.

Broader findings and caveats from the paper: Epitopes outside the regions mutated in the B.1.351 and B.1.1.7 variants were reportedly recognized by nearly half of the unique spike-specific TCRs. The 56-69-year group was small, and its depth increase did not reach significance, likely because of low power. A significant rise in spike-specific TCR breadth and depth was observed after two AZD1222 doses relative to day 0 and relative to MenACWY recipients. No day 14 peak-response samples were available, so repertoires were characterized only after the peak T cell response. Only a handful of AZD1222 recipients were SARS-CoV-2 seropositive at baseline, limiting conclusions about previously exposed vaccinees. Participants were mostly white British, with more females than males. The authors suggested clonal diversity may have been underestimated. CD4 TCRs associated with the vaccine covered the entire spike protein, and the dominant responses were in regions 160-218 and 743-854.

The rearranged segments are TRBV14 and TRBJ2-7, with TRBD1 identical over 9 junction bases. The sequences come from peripheral blood, collected on day 0 of AZD1222 vaccination. This clonotype originated in an adult in good health. The CDR3 protein is CASSHSYRDRVYEQYF. The bases read TGTGCCAGCAGCCACTCCTACAGGGACAGGGTCTACGAGCAGTACTTC.